These T cell receptor beta chains were read from a single sample in a study of blood T cell repertoires in COVID-19. Sequenced by immunoSEQ multiplex PCR; TCRdb stores in-frame clones only, minus some. The table lists under 200,000 clones, around four fifths of them singletons. Sequencing input: peripheral blood. The origin of the receptors is a woman aged 80 or older with COVID-19, enrolled during active disease. The CDR3 runs from the conserved cysteine through the conserved F or W. Each record gives: J gene, V gene, CDR3 protein.

j_gene: TRBJ1-1; v_gene: TRBV6-5; CDR3aa: CASSYERAAYTEAFF
j_gene: TRBJ2-7; v_gene: TRBV6-1; CDR3aa: CASSERSAQYF
j_gene: TRBJ1-2; v_gene: TRBV5-1; CDR3aa: CASSSTGQGYGYTF
j_gene: TRBJ1-6; v_gene: TRBV10-3; CDR3aa: CAIRGTALNSPLHF
j_gene: TRBJ1-2; v_gene: TRBV5-5; CDR3aa: CASQQANYGYTF
j_gene: TRBJ2-3; v_gene: TRBV25-1; CDR3aa: CASTHLGSVGTDTQYF
j_gene: TRBJ1-6; v_gene: TRBV7-2; CDR3aa: CASSLGLSNSPLHF
j_gene: TRBJ2-1; v_gene: TRBV5-1; CDR3aa: CASSRGWEGQNEQFF
j_gene: TRBJ1-1; v_gene: TRBV7-2; CDR3aa: CASSPPSDWTEAFF
j_gene: TRBJ1-2; v_gene: TRBV7-9; CDR3aa: CASSRDRGLIYGYTF
j_gene: TRBJ1-3; v_gene: TRBV6-5; CDR3aa: CASSYSTGLSNTIYF
j_gene: TRBJ1-5; v_gene: TRBV4-2; CDR3aa: CASSQDGQGSQPQHF
j_gene: TRBJ1-1; v_gene: TRBV29-1; CDR3aa: CSAIGGNTEAFF
j_gene: TRBJ1-2; v_gene: TRBV2; CDR3aa: CASSAPGNYGYTF
j_gene: TRBJ2-1; v_gene: TRBV6-4; CDR3aa: CASSEVSEQFF
j_gene: TRBJ1-1; v_gene: TRBV6-5; CDR3aa: CASQRGTANTEAFF
j_gene: TRBJ1-5; v_gene: TRBV7-2; CDR3aa: CASSSRGGRVNQPQHF
j_gene: TRBJ1-6; v_gene: TRBV6-6; CDR3aa: CASSLFTGNSPLHF
j_gene: TRBJ2-5; v_gene: TRBV5-4; CDR3aa: CASSGTVLGETQYF
j_gene: TRBJ1-1; v_gene: TRBV19; CDR3aa: CASMRDRDREAFF
j_gene: TRBJ2-7; v_gene: TRBV5-8; CDR3aa: CASFWGGTEQYF
j_gene: TRBJ2-7; v_gene: TRBV4-1; CDR3aa: CASSQALGTSGEQYF
j_gene: TRBJ2-7; v_gene: TRBV28; CDR3aa: CASSSFRVYYEQYF
j_gene: TRBJ2-3; v_gene: TRBV20-1; CDR3aa: CSAGDGDTQYF
j_gene: TRBJ2-1; v_gene: TRBV7-9; CDR3aa: CASSQSGSTYNEQFF
j_gene: TRBJ1-3; v_gene: TRBV5-1; CDR3aa: CASSLGPGPSGNTIYF
j_gene: TRBJ2-2; v_gene: TRBV7-9; CDR3aa: CASSRSGNTGELFF
j_gene: TRBJ1-2; v_gene: TRBV10-3; CDR3aa: CAISASGARDGYTF
j_gene: TRBJ2-7; v_gene: TRBV29-1; CDR3aa: CSVEGGREREIGEQYF
j_gene: TRBJ1-2; v_gene: TRBV24-1; CDR3aa: CATSETGDVSGYTF
j_gene: TRBJ2-2; v_gene: TRBV6-5; CDR3aa: CASSYRTPNTGELFF
j_gene: TRBJ2-2; v_gene: TRBV2; CDR3aa: CASGRAPAPTGELFF
j_gene: TRBJ1-2; v_gene: TRBV6-5; CDR3aa: CASRGGVLYGYTF
j_gene: TRBJ2-1; v_gene: TRBV28; CDR3aa: CASSAPPQGPQQFF
j_gene: TRBJ2-3; v_gene: TRBV10-1; CDR3aa: CASNGPKETDTQYF
j_gene: TRBJ1-2; v_gene: TRBV19; CDR3aa: CASSLRTLGYGYTF
j_gene: TRBJ1-5; v_gene: TRBV20-1; CDR3aa: CSASNNQPQHF
j_gene: TRBJ1-6; v_gene: TRBV4-1; CDR3aa: CASSGGGGYNSPLHF
j_gene: TRBJ2-7; v_gene: TRBV2; CDR3aa: CASRLDSAEQYF
j_gene: TRBJ2-1; v_gene: TRBV9; CDR3aa: CASSPLGMGGYNEQFF
j_gene: TRBJ2-7; v_gene: TRBV6-5; CDR3aa: CASSYGTSGTYEQYF
j_gene: TRBJ1-2; v_gene: TRBV28; CDR3aa: CASSRGQSNYGYTF
j_gene: TRBJ1-6; v_gene: TRBV6-6; CDR3aa: CASSYDRVSPLHF
j_gene: TRBJ2-1; v_gene: TRBV9; CDR3aa: CASSVGGLAGGQFF
j_gene: TRBJ2-1; v_gene: TRBV6-5; CDR3aa: CASSYAGTPGVNEQFF
j_gene: TRBJ1-5; v_gene: TRBV6-5; CDR3aa: CASRSGQGNNQPQHF
j_gene: TRBJ2-3; v_gene: TRBV3-1/TRBV3-2; CDR3aa: CASSQASGVSLRVVGQYF
j_gene: TRBJ2-7; v_gene: TRBV7-9; CDR3aa: CASRSTSTRQGPHYEQYF
j_gene: TRBJ1-2; v_gene: TRBV19; CDR3aa: CASSMSAGDGYTF
j_gene: TRBJ2-3; v_gene: TRBV5-1; CDR3aa: CASSIAGEDTQYF
j_gene: TRBJ2-1; v_gene: TRBV24-1; CDR3aa: CATSDPTSGRYNEQFF
j_gene: TRBJ1-1; v_gene: TRBV29-1; CDR3aa: CSAGQGRVTEAFF
j_gene: TRBJ2-1; v_gene: TRBV5-6; CDR3aa: CASSLEAYGRRSDNEQFF